Listed here are 26 T cell receptor beta chains from one sample, sequenced in a study of T cells after yellow fever vaccination (dated by TCRdb to about 2019). To prepare the library, 5' RACE was applied. TCRdb shows the sequencer as Illumina HiSeq 2500. TCRdb reanalyzed the raw reads on its own, using fastp at Q25 for trimming and MiXCR for clone calling, and kept in-frame beta chains. Here each entry gathers all rows of one CDR3 protein and keeps the most common genes and DNA. The sample table records hundreds of thousands of distinct CDR3 sequences; less than 15% of these occur just once. The ten largest account for over 12% of the sample. The treatment or condition label here, explained by the study, means: live attenuated yellow fever vaccine strain. Here the sequenced sample was PBMCs, taken on the day of the yellow fever booster vaccination. The receptors stem from a man aged 25-45 years who received the YFV17D yellow fever vaccine.

This clonotype occurred a few times. The chain recombines TRBV5-1 with TRBJ1-4; 8 nucleotides align to TRBD1. J was trimmed by 0 bases and V by 5 bases; bases with no gene match: 3. Germline values: CDR1 SGHRS, CDR2 YFSETQ. This CDR3 region has 15 residues. CDR3 nucleotides: TGCGCCAGCAGGACGACAGGGGCAACTAATGAAAAACTGTTTTTT. This gives the protein CASRTTGATNEKLFF.

The rearrangement uses TRBV4-3 and TRBJ2-7, with D unresolved. Germline V gene lookup returns CDR1 LGHNA and CDR2 YSLEER. The CDR3 spans 14 residues. V lost 1 base and J 5 bases, leaving 12 bases between the germline ends. As DNA, the CDR3 is TGCGCCAGCAGCCAAGCGACCCTCGGGCACGAGCAGTACTTC. The encoded protein is CASSQATLGHEQYF.

The V gene is TRBV19, the J gene TRBJ2-7; D might be TRBD1 or TRBD2, each matching 6 bases. This CDR3 is 17 amino acids long. Germline values: CDR1 LNHDA, CDR2 SQIVND (reference sequence). Trimming shortened V by 5 bases and J by 0 bases, and 20 bases separated the two germline ends. CDR3 region: CASSRAGAGRDSYEQYF. CDR3 coding DNA: TGTGCCAGTAGTCGGGCAGGGGCTGGGCGGGACTCCTACGAGCAGTACTTC.

This clonotype has ten or more counts. The chain recombines TRBV18 with TRBJ2-1; D possibly uses TRBD1 or TRBD2 (5 bases each). Germline V gene sequence: CDR1 KGHSH, CDR2 LQKENI. This CDR3 comprises 13 residues. V was trimmed by 4 bases and J by 5 bases, leaving 9 bases between them. The CDR3 coding sequence is TGTGCCAGCTCACGGCTGGGGGACAATGAGCAGTTCTTC. Its translation: CASSRLGDNEQFF.

This clonotype was observed a few times. The chain is built from TRBV7-6 and TRBJ2-7; D call uncertain. The V end was cut by 3 bases, the J end by 7 bases, with 19 bases between. Germline V gene sequence: CDR1 SGHVS, CDR2 FNYEAQ. The CDR3 covers 15 residues. As DNA, the CDR3 is TGTGCCAGCAGCTTTGGACGGCTCCCGGGTGGTGAGCAGTACTTC. Its translation: CASSFGRLPGGEQYF.

The chain joins TRBV19 to TRBJ1-2, with D uncertain. The ends were cut back, 10 bases at V and 8 bases at J, with 20 bases in the middle. Germline V CDR1 and CDR2: LNHDA, SQIVND (reference sequence). The CDR3 length is 13 residues. The CDR3 protein is CATKSTPSGGYTF. The CDR3 DNA reads as TGTGCCACAAAGAGCACCCCCTCTGGAGGCTACACCTTC.

The chain uses TRBV21-1 and TRBJ2-7; the D call TRBD2 from the table was never checked on the DNA. TRBV21-1 is an annotated pseudogene. The CDR3 extends over 17 amino acids. The CDR3 sequence is CASSPLGSGISSYEQYF. CDR3 DNA sequence: TGTGCCAGCAGCCCCCTGGGTAGCGGGATCTCATCGTACGAGCAGTACTTC.

This chain's CDR3 is CASSPKGGSYEQYF. The CDR3 DNA reads as TGTGCCAGCAGCCCCAAGGGGGGCTCCTACGAGCAGTACTTC. The rearrangement uses TRBV7-8 and TRBJ2-7; D assignment may be TRBD1 or TRBD2 (6 bases each). V lost 5 bases and J 0 bases, leaving 11 bases between the germline ends. Germline V gives CDR1 SGHVS, CDR2 FQNEAQ. The CDR3 totals 14 residues.

Only a few counts were recorded for this clonotype. The rearrangement joins TRBV20-1 to TRBJ2-5, with 10 bases aligning to TRBD2. V gave up 3 bases and J gave up 4 bases; unmatched junction bases: 14. Per the germline V gene, CDR1 is DFQATT and CDR2 is SNEGSKA (reference sequence). The CDR3 runs 17 residues. In DNA, the CDR3 is TGCAGTGCTAGGGGTCGCCGGACTAGCGGTCTAGGAGAGACCCAGTACTTC. It codes for CSARGRRTSGLGETQYF.

This clonotype came up a few times. V and J are TRBV20-1 and TRBJ2-1, with 12 bases that match TRBD2. The germline CDR1 and CDR2 sequences are DFQATT and SNEGSKA (reference sequence). V lost 1 base, J lost 3 bases, and 1 base stayed unmatched. The CDR3 consists of 15 residues. The CDR3 coding sequence is TGCAGTGCTAGAGCTAGCGGGAGGGTCTACAATGAGCAGTTCTTC. Translating it yields CSARASGRVYNEQFF.

The sample holds a few counts of this clonotype. The chain uses TRBV20-1 and TRBJ1-5; D gene uncertain. The CDR3 totals 14 residues. The germline V gene encodes CDR1 DFQATT and CDR2 SNEGSKA (reference sequence). Deletions cut 6 bases from V and 0 bases from J, with 12 bases between. Written as DNA, the CDR3 is TGCAGTGCCCTACAGACAAGTAGCAATCAGCCCCAGCATTTT. It yields the protein CSALQTSSNQPQHF.

The rearrangement links TRBV9 to TRBJ2-1; D gene uncertain. The germline V gene encodes CDR1 SGDLS and CDR2 YYNGEE. The CDR3 has 15 residues. Trimming pared 0 bases from V and 5 bases from J, leaving 12 bases between. The CDR3 bases are TGTGCCAGCAGCGTAGGTTCAATCCCCAACAATGAGCAGTTCTTC. The encoded protein is CASSVGSIPNNEQFF.

The genes are TRBV5-1 and TRBJ2-3; no definite D call. CDR1 and CDR2 from the germline V gene are SGHRS and YFSETQ. CDR3 length: 14 residues. The V gene lost 2 bases and the J gene lost 1 base, with 8 bases spanning the gap. The CDR3 loop reads CASSLISRTDTQYF. The CDR3 nucleotides read TGCGCCAGCAGCTTAATCAGCCGCACAGATACGCAGTATTTT.

V gene TRBV15 combines with J gene TRBJ2-5, with TRBD1 identical over 8 bases. Germline CDR1 and CDR2: LNHNV and YYDKDF (reference sequence). The V and J ends lost 2 bases and 3 bases, in that order; junction bases with no gene match: 14. This CDR3 comprises 18 residues. The CDR3: CATSRPQGARALEETQYF. The CDR3 nucleotides are TGTGCCACCAGCAGACCTCAGGGGGCGCGTGCTCTTGAAGAGACCCAGTACTTC.

This clonotype has just a few counts. The chain joins TRBV20-1 to TRBJ2-1; D is possibly TRBD2 (7 bases). This CDR3 contains 16 residues. Germline V gene data show CDR1 as DFQATT and CDR2 as SNEGSKA (reference sequence). V was clipped by 6 bases and J by 2 bases, with 20 bases between them. CDR3 in DNA: TGCAGTGCAACCTGGGGGGGCTTCTTACCCTACAATGAGCAGTTCTTC. Protein product: CSATWGGFLPYNEQFF.

A few counts support this clonotype. This chain uses TRBV7-3 with TRBJ1-1; tentatively, D is TRBD1 (6 bases). Trimming took off 1 base at V and 3 bases at J, with 15 bases between the two ends. The germline CDR1 and CDR2 sequences are SGHTA and FQGTGA. This CDR3 comprises 16 residues. The DNA for the CDR3 is TGTGCCAGCAGCTTAAAGAGGCAGGGGTTGGACACTGAAGCTTTCTTT. Its translation is CASSLKRQGLDTEAFF.

The rearrangement links TRBV5-1 to TRBJ1-2; D uncertain. CDR1 and CDR2 from the germline V gene are SGHRS and YFSETQ. V lost 0 bases, J lost 6 bases, and 12 bases lay in between. The CDR3 loop spans 14 amino acids. CDR3 in amino acids: CASSLVAGLDGYTF. The CDR3 nucleotides read TGCGCCAGCAGCTTGGTCGCCGGGCTCGATGGCTACACCTTC.

This clonotype has a handful of counts. This likely comes from a read error, as the CDR3 has no conserved phenylalanine or tryptophan at its end. The DNA is omitted, as the CDR3 cannot be located on it reliably, and the CDR3 follows TCRdb's listing. This chain uses TRBV12-3 or TRBV12-4 with TRBJ1-3; the table's D call, TRBD1, was not checked against the DNA. 12 amino acids form the CDR3, both terminal residues included. The CDR3 protein is CASSPAWTGFTL.

J is TRBJ2-2 and V is TRBV27; 8 bases fit TRBD2. Germline V gene data show CDR1 as MNHEY and CDR2 as SMNVEV (reference sequence). The CDR3 contains 17 residues. After removal of 5 bases from V and 6 bases from J, the junction contained 14 bases not matched to a gene. CDR3 coding DNA: TGTGCCAGCAGTCTCCGAGGTAGCGGGATATGGCCCGGGGAGCTGTTTTTT. It translates to CASSLRGSGIWPGELFF.

This clonotype occurred a few times. The chain couples TRBV24-1 to TRBJ2-3; D remains unclear. This CDR3 is built from 14 residues. Per germline, CDR1 KGHDR and CDR2 SFDVKD. The germline V and J ends were trimmed by 4 bases and 3 bases, with 10 bases remaining between them. In DNA form, the CDR3 reads TGTGCCACCAGTGACCCCTTGACGACAGATACGCAGTATTTT. Translation: CATSDPLTTDTQYF.

V and J are TRBV7-2 and TRBJ1-1, with TRBD1 matching over 10 bases. The CDR3 is made up of 14 amino acids. J was trimmed by 5 bases and V by 3 bases; bases with no gene match: 3. CDR1 and CDR2 from the germline V gene are SGHTA and FQGNSA. The CDR3 DNA is TGTGCCAGCAGCTTCTCGGACAGGGGGACTGAAGCTTTCTTT. Translation gives CASSFSDRGTEAFF.

The table lists this clonotype with a few counts. This chain connects TRBV5-1 to TRBJ1-1; a weak D match, TRBD1 (6 bases). The ends were cut back, 4 bases at V and 0 bases at J, with 13 bases in the middle. Per the germline V gene, CDR1 is SGHRS and CDR2 is YFSETQ. The CDR3 contains 15 residues. The DNA of the CDR3 is TGCGCCAGCAGCCTACAGGGAGAGGTGAACACTGAAGCTTTCTTT. Translation: CASSLQGEVNTEAFF.

The chain recombines TRBV5-6 with TRBJ2-7; 9 bases fit TRBD2. Germline V gives CDR1 SGHDT, CDR2 YYEEEE. V was pared by 1 base and J by 2 bases, with 4 bases of the junction left unmatched. The CDR3 is 15 residues long. The CDR3: CASSLFLAGPYEQYF. The CDR3 region has the DNA TGTGCCAGCAGCTTGTTCCTAGCGGGACCCTACGAGCAGTACTTC.

The chain combines TRBV6-5 with TRBJ2-3; a possible D gene is TRBD1 (5 bases). The CDR3 has 15 residues. Trimming cost V 2 bases and J 0 bases, with 9 bases left between them. CDR1 MNHEY and CDR2 SVGAGI come from the germline V gene. The CDR3 loop is CASSYRGLSTDTQYF. The DNA for the CDR3 is TGTGCCAGCAGTTACAGGGGTCTTAGCACAGATACGCAGTATTTT.

A note on this clonotype: Its ends do not fully match the called genes, so a read error is possible. This chain joins TRBV15 and TRBJ2-1, with TRBD2 matching over 8 bases. The CDR3 extends over 15 amino acids. Germline V CDR1 and CDR2: LNHNV, YYDKDF (reference sequence). In nucleotides, the CDR3 is TGTGCCACCAGCAGCGAAGGACTAGCCGGCAATCAGCAGTTCTTC. Its translation: CATSSEGLAGNQQFF. Filled out from reference TRBV15 and TRBJ2-1, the complete variable domain reads DAMVIQNPRYQVTQFGKPVTLSCSQTLNHNVMYWYQQKSSQAPKLLFHYYDKDFNNEADTPDNFQSRRPNTSFCFLDIRSPGLGDTAMYLCATSSEGLAGNQQFFGPGTRLTVL.

This clonotype has just a few counts. The rearrangement uses TRBV9 and TRBJ2-2; 10 bases map to TRBD2. Germline trimming cut 0 bases from V and 5 bases from J; bases unmatched to any gene: 4. The CDR3 contains 16 residues. Germline-derived CDR1 and CDR2 are SGDLS and YYNGEE. The CDR3 region is CASSVGSGRVTGELFF. The CDR3 DNA reads as TGTGCCAGCAGCGTAGGGAGCGGGAGGGTTACCGGGGAGCTGTTTTTT.